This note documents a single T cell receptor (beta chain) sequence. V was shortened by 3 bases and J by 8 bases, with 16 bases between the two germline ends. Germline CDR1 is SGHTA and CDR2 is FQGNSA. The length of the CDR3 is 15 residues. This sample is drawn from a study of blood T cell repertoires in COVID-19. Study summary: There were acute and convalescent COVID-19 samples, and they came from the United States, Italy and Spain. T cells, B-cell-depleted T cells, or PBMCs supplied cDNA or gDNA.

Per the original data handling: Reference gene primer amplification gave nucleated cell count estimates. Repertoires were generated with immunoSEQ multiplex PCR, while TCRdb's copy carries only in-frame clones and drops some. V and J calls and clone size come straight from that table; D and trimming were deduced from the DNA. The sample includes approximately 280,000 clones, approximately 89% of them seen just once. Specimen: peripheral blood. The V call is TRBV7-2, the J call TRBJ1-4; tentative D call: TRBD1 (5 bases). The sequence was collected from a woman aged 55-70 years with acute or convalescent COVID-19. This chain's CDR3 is CASSLVGGVREKLFF. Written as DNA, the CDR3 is TGTGCCAGCAGCTTGGTCGGAGGGGTTCGGGAAAAACTGTTTTTT.